This T cell receptor (beta chain) was found in a study of early T cells in non-severe SARS-CoV-2 infection (dated by TCRdb to the early 2020s). As for the study more broadly: Bulk RNA from unsorted whole blood was used for TCR sequencing, so alpha and beta chains could not be paired. The full study reports these points: VDJdb matching was skewed toward anti-spike CD8 responses, so virus-specific expansions were likely underestimated and private and CD4 specificities were missed.

The CDR3 runs 14 amino acids, cysteine and phenylalanine included. CDR3 DNA only is kept here, 42 bases in frame from base 1. V is reduced by 3 bases and J by 4 bases, leaving a spacing of 12 bases between them. Worth noting for this clonotype: Which antigen it targets is not known. No much larger clone is present one base from it, and per-base qualities are unavailable.

The library was generated by 5' RACE. TCRdb records NextSeq 500 as the sequencer. The TCR library protocol attached unique molecular identifiers to individual cDNA molecules to correct for sequencing error and PCR bias. Sequencing covered both TCR alpha and beta chains, and within each sample the abundances of alpha and beta sequences were tightly co-correlated. Regarding the original processing steps: Decombinator V4 was used to annotate the V gene, J gene and CDR3 of the TCR sequences. TCRs were defined as expanded if a significant change between any two time points was detected under a Poisson model with p below 0.0001. Abundances of TCRs were expressed as counts per million after normalisation to the total number of TCRs sequenced in each sample. TRAV1-2 paired with TRAJ12, TRAJ20 or TRAJ33 defined MAIT TCRs, while TRAV10 paired with TRAJ18 defined iNKT TCRs. VDJdb, accessed 1 November 2021, was searched for CMV, EBV and SARS-CoV-2 annotated TCRs, excluding TCRs annotated for multiple antigens. The raw public data were reprocessed by TCRdb itself: fastp quality trimming at Q25, MiXCR clonotype calling, in-frame beta chains only. Each record represents a unique CDR3 protein, reported with the most common genes and DNA among its rows. TCRdb's processing, not the study's, gives the V and J calls here. The sample has around 92,000 distinct CDR3 sequences on record, around 10% of them singletons. 4% to 5.5% of the sample lies in the top ten.

A case-control design nested within a healthcare worker cohort in London, UK, was used, with weekly nasopharyngeal swab PCR tests and blood sampling performed. Healthcare workers were recruited between 23 and 31 March 2020, during the week of the UK lockdown, and were followed weekly for up to about 15 weeks. The source of this sequence is an adult who was a healthcare worker with PCR-confirmed SARS-CoV-2 infection or an uninfected control (not recorded which). Sequencing was done on a sample of whole blood. The V and J genes are TRBV12-3 or TRBV12-4 and TRBJ1-2; the D gene cannot be resolved reliably. The CDR3 region has the sequence CASSFEGISYGYTF. The DNA sequence is given as TGTGCCAGCAGTTTTGAAGGGATTAGCTATGGCTACACCTTC.